This T cell receptor (beta chain) was recovered during a study of blood T cell repertoires in COVID-19. About the study: Some COVID-19 samples were acute and others convalescent; all came from the United States, Italy and Spain. Sources were T cells, B-cell-depleted T cells, or PBMCs; the material itself was cDNA or gDNA.

Authors' analysis steps: Reference gene primer amplification in the assay estimated nucleated cell counts. Profiling relied on immunoSEQ multiplex PCR, and the TCRdb table lists in-frame clones only, not all of them. V, J and clone size are those of that table, while D and trimming were read from the DNA. The sample holds hundreds of thousands of clones; more than 85% are singletons and the top ten take roughly 4%. Trimming cost V 1 base and J 11 bases, with 8 bases left between them. Germline V gene data show CDR1 as SEHNR and CDR2 as FQNEAQ (reference sequence). The CDR3 sequence is 11 residues long.

This receptor was identified in a woman in her thirties with acute or convalescent COVID-19. The specimen was peripheral blood. V usage is TRBV7-9 and J usage is TRBJ2-5, with D unresolved. CDR3 nucleotide sequence: TGTGCCAGCAGCTTAGGCACACATCAGTACTTC. Its protein product is CASSLGTHQYF.